The sequence of this T cell receptor beta chain was determined in a study of blood T cell repertoires in COVID-19. Study overall: Material from acute and convalescent COVID-19 was sourced from the United States, Italy and Spain. From T cells, B-cell-depleted T cells, or PBMCs came the material, which was cDNA or gDNA.

The length of the CDR3 is 12 residues. The V gene's germline CDR1 is MDHEN and CDR2 SYDVKM. V lost 6 bases and J lost 11, with 11 bases in between. This clone came up once. Per the study methods: Amplifying reference gene primers gave estimates of nucleated cell counts. Sequencing used immunoSEQ multiplex PCR; TCRdb keeps in-frame clones, though not all of them. Clonal size and the V and J genes are those of that table, whereas D and trimming came from the DNA. The table shows approximately 110,000 clones, with approximately 81% occurring only once. Sequencing was done on a sample of peripheral blood. The chain couples TRBV28 to TRBJ1-6, with D hard to call. This TCR came from a man older than 75 with COVID-19, enrolled during active disease. The CDR3 DNA sequence: TGTGCCAGCAGGTCTGGTGAGGCACCCCTCCACTTT. This translates into CASRSGEAPLHF.